This T cell receptor (beta chain) came from a study of response to subunit inactivated influenza vaccine. General observations from the study: That few new T cells are recruited by each seasonal influenza vaccination was the authors' suggestion.

TCRdb reprocessed the RT-PCR reads via MiXCR and lists one record per CDR3 protein. The table shows roughly 760,000 distinct CDR3 sequences, with 21% occurring only once. This clonotype was seen repeatedly, ten times or more. Its antigen is not identified. CDR3 length equals 15 residues. V was cut by 1 base and J by 0 bases, with 8 bases left in between. Germline V CDR1 and CDR2: SGHRS, YFSETQ. The TCR sequence derives from a man aged 50-59 years who received an inactivated influenza vaccine. The material sequenced was PBMCs from blood, taken more than 4 days after vaccination. This chain connects TRBV5-1 to TRBJ1-3, with D uncertain. The CDR3 spells CASSLSASSGNTIYF. The DNA of the CDR3 is TGCGCCAGCAGCTTGTCTGCGTCCTCTGGAAACACCATATATTTT.